This T cell receptor (beta chain) comes out of a study of blood T cell repertoires in COVID-19. Study details: Spain, Italy and the United States supplied samples that represented acute and convalescent COVID-19. The analysed material was cDNA or gDNA that came from T cells, B-cell-depleted T cells, or PBMCs.

The study assigned cohorts using participant-reported clinical history. Germline V gene data show CDR1 as KGHDR and CDR2 as SFDVKD. CDR3 length: 13 amino acids. Trimming took 4 bases from V and 3 from J, leaving 9 bases between them. How the authors handled the data: Reference gene primer amplification gave estimated nucleated cell counts. Sequencing was performed with immunoSEQ multiplex PCR; in TCRdb, only in-frame clones are kept and a portion is missing. Clone size and V and J calls were adopted from that table, with D and trimming inferred from the DNA. The profile shows hundreds of thousands of clones, 87% of them singletons.

This TCR came from a young woman with acute COVID-19. V is TRBV24-1 and J is TRBJ2-7; D unresolved. Material for sequencing was PBMCs or T cells enriched from blood (not recorded which). The CDR3 sequence: CATSDPERYEQYF. The CDR3 DNA sequence: TGTGCCACCAGTGACCCAGAGCGCTACGAGCAGTACTTC.